Given below is one TCR beta chain in context. As processed by the authors: Amplified reference gene primers provided the basis for estimating nucleated cell counts. Generated by immunoSEQ multiplex PCR, the TCRdb table keeps only in-frame clones and is missing some. D and trimming were read from the DNA, whereas the V and J calls and clone size are those reported in that table. The data show some 120,000 clones, approximately 80% seen once. Looked up from germline, CDR1 is KGHSH and CDR2 is LQKENI. Between the trimmed V and J ends, which lost 1 base and 1 base, there was a span of 8 bases. CDR3 length: 15 residues. The sample originates from a study of blood T cell repertoires in COVID-19. Study at large: COVID-19 samples, acute and convalescent, were from the United States, Italy and Spain. The analysed material was cDNA or gDNA that came from T cells, B-cell-depleted T cells, or PBMCs.

The sequence was collected from a man aged 65 to 85 with acute or convalescent COVID-19. The chain has TRBV18 and TRBJ1-5; D may be TRBD1 (5 bases). Sequencing was performed on peripheral blood. CDR3 coding DNA: TGTGCCAGCTCACCACGGGGGGACAGCAATCAGCCCCAGCATTTT. Translating gives CASSPRGDSNQPQHF.